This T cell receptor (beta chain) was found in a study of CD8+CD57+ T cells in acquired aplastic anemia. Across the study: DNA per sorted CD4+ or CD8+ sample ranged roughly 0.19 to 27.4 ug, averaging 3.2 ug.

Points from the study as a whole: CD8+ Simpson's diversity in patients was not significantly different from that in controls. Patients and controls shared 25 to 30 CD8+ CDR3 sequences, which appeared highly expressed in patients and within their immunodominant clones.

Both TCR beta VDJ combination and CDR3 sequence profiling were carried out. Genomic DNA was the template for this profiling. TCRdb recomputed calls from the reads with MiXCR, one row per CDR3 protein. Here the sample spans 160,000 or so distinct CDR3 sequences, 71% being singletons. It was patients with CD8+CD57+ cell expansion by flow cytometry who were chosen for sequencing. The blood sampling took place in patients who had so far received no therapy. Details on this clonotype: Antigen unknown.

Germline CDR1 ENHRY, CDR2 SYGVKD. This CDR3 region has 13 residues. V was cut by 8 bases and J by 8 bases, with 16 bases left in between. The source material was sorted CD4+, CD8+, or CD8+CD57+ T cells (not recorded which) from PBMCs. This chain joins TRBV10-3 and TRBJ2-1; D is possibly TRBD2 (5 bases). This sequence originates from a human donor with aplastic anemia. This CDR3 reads CAIAASFNDEQFF. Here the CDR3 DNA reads TGTGCCATCGCGGCTAGCTTTAACGATGAGCAGTTCTTC.